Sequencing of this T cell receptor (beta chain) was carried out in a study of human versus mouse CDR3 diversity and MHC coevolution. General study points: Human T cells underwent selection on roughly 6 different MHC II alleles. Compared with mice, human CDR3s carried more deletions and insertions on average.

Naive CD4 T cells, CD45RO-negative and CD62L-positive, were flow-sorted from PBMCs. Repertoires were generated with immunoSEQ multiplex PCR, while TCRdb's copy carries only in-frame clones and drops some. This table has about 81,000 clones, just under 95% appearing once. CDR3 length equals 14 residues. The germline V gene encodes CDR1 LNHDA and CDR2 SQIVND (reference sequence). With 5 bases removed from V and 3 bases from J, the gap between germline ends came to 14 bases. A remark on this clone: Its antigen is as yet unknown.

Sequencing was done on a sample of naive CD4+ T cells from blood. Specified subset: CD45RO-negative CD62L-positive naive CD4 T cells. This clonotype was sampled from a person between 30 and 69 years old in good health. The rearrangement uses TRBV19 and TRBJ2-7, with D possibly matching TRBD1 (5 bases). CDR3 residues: CASSHRTGDYEQYF. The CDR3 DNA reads TGTGCCAGTAGTCACAGGACCGGCGACTACGAGCAGTACTTC.